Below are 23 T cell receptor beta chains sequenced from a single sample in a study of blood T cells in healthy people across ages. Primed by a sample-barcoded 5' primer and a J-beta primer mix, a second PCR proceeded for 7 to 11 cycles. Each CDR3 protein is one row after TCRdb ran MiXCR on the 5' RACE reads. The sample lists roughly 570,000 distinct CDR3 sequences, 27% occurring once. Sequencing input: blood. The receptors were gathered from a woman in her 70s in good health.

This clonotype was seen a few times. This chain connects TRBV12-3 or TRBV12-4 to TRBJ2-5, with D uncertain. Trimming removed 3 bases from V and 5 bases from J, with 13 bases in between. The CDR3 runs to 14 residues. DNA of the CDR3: TGTGCCAGCAGTTTGGCTCCAGCTTCGGAGACCCAGTACTTC. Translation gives CASSLAPASETQYF.

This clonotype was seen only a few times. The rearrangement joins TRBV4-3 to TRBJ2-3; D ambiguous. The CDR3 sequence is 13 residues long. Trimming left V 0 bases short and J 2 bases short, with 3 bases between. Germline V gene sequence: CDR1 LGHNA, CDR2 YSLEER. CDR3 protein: CASSQEHTDTQYF. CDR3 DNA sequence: TGCGCCAGCAGCCAAGAGCACACAGATACGCAGTATTTT.

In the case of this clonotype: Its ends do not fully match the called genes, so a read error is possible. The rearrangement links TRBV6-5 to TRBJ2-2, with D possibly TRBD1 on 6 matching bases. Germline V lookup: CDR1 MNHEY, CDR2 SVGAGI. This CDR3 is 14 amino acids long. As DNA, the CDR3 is TGTGCCAGCGCCCTCACAGGGATCCCCGGGGAGCTGCTTTTT. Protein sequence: CASALTGIPGELLF.

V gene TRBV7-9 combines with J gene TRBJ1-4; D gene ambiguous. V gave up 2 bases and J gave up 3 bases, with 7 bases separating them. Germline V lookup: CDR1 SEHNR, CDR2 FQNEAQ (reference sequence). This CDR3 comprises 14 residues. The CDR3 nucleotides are TGTGCCAGCAGCTTACTGGCAGCTAATGAAAAACTGTTTTTT. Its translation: CASSLLAANEKLFF.

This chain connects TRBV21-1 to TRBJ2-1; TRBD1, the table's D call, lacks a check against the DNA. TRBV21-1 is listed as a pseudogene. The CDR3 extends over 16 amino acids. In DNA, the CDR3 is TGTGCCAGCAGCCACCGACAGGGCCACGCTGACAATGAGCAGTTCTTC. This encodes CASSHRQGHADNEQFF.

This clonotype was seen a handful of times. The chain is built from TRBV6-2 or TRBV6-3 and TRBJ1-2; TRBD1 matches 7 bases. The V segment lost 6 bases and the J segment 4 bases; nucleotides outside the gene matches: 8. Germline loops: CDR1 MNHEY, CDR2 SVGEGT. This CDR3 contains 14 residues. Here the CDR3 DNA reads TGTGCCAGCAGCTCAACGACAGGGACCTATGGCTACACCTTC. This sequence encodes CASSSTTGTYGYTF.

This CDR3 is CASSVEGPRAGNTIYF. DNA of the CDR3: TGTGCCAGCAGCGTAGAGGGTCCCAGAGCTGGAAACACCATATATTTT. V usage is TRBV9 and J usage is TRBJ1-3, with D unclear. Per the germline V gene, CDR1 is SGDLS and CDR2 is YYNGEE. V was trimmed by 0 bases and J by 2 bases, leaving 12 bases between them. This CDR3 contains 16 residues.

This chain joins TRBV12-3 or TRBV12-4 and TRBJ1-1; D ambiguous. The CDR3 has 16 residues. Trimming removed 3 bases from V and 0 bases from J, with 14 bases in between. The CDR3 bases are TGTGCCAGCAGTTTTTTGGGGATAGCCCTGAACACTGAAGCTTTCTTT. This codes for CASSFLGIALNTEAFF.

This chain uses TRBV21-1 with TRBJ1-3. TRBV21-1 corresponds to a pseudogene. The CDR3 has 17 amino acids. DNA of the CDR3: TGTGCCAGCAGCGGCGTTACCCAGGGGAGGGAAGGAAACACCATATATTTT. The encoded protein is CASSGVTQGREGNTIYF.

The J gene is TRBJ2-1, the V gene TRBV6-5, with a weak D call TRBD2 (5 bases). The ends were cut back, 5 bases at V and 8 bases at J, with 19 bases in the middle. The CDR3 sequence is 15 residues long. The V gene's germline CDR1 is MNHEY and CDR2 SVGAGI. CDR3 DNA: TGTGCCAGCAGTCGGTATCCAGAGGGTAGGGATGAGCAGTTCTTC. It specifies CASSRYPEGRDEQFF.

The CDR3 sequence is CASSIPGTSTDTQYF. In DNA form, the CDR3 reads TGTGCCAGTAGTATCCCAGGGACTAGCACAGATACGCAGTATTTT. The V call is TRBV19, the J call TRBJ2-3; possibly TRBD2 for D (6 bases). With 3 bases removed from V and 0 bases from J, the gap between germline ends came to 10 bases. The CDR3 is 15 residues long. Germline loops: CDR1 LNHDA, CDR2 SQIVND (reference sequence).

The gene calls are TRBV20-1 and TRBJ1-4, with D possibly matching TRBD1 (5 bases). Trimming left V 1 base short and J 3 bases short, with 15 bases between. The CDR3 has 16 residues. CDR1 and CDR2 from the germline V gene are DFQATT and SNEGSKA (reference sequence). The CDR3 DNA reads TGCAGTGCTAGAGTCGGGGGAATAGGGGCTAATGAAAAACTGTTTTTT. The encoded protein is CSARVGGIGANEKLFF.

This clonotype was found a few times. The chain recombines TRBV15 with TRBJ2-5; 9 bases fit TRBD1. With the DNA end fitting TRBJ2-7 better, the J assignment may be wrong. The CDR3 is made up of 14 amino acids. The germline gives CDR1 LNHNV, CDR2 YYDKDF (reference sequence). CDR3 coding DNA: TGTGCCACCAGCAAGACAGGGGGGTCCTACGAGCAGTACTTC. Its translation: CATSKTGGSYEQYF.

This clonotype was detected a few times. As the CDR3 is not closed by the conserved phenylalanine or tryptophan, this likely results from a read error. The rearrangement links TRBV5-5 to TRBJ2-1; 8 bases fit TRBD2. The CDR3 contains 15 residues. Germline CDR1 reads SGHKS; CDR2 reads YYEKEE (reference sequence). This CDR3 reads CASSPSRGVYNAQFL. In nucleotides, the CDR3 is TGTGCCAGCAGCCCTTCGCGGGGGGTTTACAATGCGCAGTTCCTC.

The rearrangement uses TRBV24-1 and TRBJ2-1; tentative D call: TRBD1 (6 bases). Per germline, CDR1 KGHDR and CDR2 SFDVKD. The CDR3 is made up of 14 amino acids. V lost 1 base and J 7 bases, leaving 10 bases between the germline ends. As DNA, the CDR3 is TGTGCCACCAGTGATTTCCCCAGGGGAAATGAGCAGTTCTTC. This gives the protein CATSDFPRGNEQFF.

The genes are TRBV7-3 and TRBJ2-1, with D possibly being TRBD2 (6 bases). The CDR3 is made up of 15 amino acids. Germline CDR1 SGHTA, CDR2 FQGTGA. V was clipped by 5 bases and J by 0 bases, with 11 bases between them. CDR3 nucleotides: TGTGCCAGCAGCCGTCGGGACTCCTCCTACAATGAGCAGTTCTTC. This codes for CASSRRDSSYNEQFF.

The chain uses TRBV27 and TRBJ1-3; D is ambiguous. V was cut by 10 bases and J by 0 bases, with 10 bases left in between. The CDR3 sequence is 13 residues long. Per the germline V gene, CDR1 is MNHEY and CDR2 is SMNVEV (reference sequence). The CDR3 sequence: CATSGGSGNTIYF. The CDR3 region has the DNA TGTGCCACTTCGGGTGGCTCTGGAAACACCATATATTTT.

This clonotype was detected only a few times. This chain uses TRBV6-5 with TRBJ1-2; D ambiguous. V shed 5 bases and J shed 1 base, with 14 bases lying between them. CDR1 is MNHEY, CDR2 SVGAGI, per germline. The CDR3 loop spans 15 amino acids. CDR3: CASSRDPFSNYGYTF. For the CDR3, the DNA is TGTGCCAGCAGTCGCGACCCGTTTAGTAACTATGGCTACACCTTC.

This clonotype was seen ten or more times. The CDR3 loop reads CASSLKGPRYGTEAFF. CDR3 DNA sequence: TGTGCCAGCAGTTTAAAGGGGCCCCGCTATGGCACTGAAGCTTTCTTT. The chain employs TRBV12-3 or TRBV12-4 and TRBJ1-1; tentatively, D is TRBD1 (5 bases). The V end was cut by 2 bases, the J end by 4 bases, with 17 bases between. The CDR3 is 16 residues long.

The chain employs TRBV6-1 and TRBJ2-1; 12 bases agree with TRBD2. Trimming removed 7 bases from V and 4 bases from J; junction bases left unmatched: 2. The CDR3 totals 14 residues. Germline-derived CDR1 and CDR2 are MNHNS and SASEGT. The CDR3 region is CASMTSGRYNEQFF. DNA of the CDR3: TGTGCCAGCATGACTAGCGGGAGATACAATGAGCAGTTCTTC.

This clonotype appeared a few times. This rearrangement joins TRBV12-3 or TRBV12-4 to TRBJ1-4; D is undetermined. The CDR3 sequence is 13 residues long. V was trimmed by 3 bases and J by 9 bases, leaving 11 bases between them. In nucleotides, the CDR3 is TGTGCCAGCAGTTTGGCAGGAGAGAAAAAACTGTTTTTT. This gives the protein CASSLAGEKKLFF.

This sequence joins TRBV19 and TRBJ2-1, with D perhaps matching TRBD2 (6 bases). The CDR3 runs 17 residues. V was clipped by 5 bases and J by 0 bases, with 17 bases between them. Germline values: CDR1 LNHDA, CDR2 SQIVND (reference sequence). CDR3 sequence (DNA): TGTGCCAGTAGTCCCTGGAGGGGCCAGAGCTCCTACAATGAGCAGTTCTTC. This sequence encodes CASSPWRGQSSYNEQFF. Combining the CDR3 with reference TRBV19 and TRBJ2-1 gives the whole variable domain DGGITQSPKYLFRKEGQNVTLSCEQNLNHDAMYWYRQDPGQGLRLIYYSQIVNDFQKGDIAEGYSVSREKKESFPLTVTSAQKNPTAFYLCASSPWRGQSSYNEQFFGPGTRLTVL.

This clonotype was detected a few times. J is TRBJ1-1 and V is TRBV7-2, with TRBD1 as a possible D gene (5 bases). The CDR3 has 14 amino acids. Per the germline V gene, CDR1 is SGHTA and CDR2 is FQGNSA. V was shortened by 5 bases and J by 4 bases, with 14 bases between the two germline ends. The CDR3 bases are TGTGCCAGCAGCCAGAGGCCGGGGCGCACTGAAGCTTTCTTT. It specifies CASSQRPGRTEAFF.